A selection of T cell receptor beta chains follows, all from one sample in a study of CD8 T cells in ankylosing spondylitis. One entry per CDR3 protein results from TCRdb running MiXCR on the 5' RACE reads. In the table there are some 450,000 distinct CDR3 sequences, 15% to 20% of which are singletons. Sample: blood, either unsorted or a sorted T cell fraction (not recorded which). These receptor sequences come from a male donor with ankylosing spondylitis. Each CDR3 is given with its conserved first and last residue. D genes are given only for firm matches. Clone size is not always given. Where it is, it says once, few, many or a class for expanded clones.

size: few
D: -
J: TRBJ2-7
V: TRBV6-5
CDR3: CASILGGTLYEQYF
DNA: -

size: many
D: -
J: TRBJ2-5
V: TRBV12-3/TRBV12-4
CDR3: CASSFGLVETQYF
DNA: TGTGCCAGCAGTTTCGGGTTGGTAGAGACCCAGTACTTC

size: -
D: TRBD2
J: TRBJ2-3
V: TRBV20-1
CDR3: CSAGLAGRTDTQYF
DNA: TGCAGTGCGGGACTAGCGGGGCGCACAGATACGCAGTATTTT

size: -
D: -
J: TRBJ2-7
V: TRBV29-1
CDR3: CSVVSGTSSYEQYF
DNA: TGCAGCGTTGTGTCCGGGACCAGCTCCTACGAGCAGTACTTC

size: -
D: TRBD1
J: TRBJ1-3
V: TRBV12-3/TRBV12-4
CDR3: CASAGTGGNTIYF
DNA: TGTGCCAGCGCCGGGACAGGCGGAAACACCATATATTTT

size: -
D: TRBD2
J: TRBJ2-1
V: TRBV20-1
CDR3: CSAGTSGTSYNEQFF
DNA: TGCAGTGCGGGGACTAGCGGGACCTCCTACAATGAGCAGTTCTTC

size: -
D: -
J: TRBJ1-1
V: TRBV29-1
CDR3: CSVSHMNTEAFF
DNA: TGCAGCGTTAGTCATATGAACACTGAAGCTTTCTTT

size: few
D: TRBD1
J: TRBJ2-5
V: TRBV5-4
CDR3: CASSFGQGASKETQYF
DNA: TGTGCCAGCAGCTTCGGACAGGGGGCCTCTAAAGAGACCCAGTACTTC

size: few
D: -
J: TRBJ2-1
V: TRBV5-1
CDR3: CASSSYPPDSTYNEQFF
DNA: TGCGCCAGCAGCTCCTACCCCCCGGACAGCACCTACAATGAGCAGTTCTTC

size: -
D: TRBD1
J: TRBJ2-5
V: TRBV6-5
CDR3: CASSYSGGQGATQYF
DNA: TGTGCCAGCAGTTACTCGGGCGGACAGGGAGCGACCCAGTACTTC

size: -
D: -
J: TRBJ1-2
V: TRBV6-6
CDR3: CATGLARGYTF
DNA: TGTGCCACCGGGCTGGCGCGGGGCTACACCTTC

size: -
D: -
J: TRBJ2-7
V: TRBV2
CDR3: CASREQGREQYF
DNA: TGTGCCAGCAGGGAACAGGGAAGGGAGCAGTACTTC

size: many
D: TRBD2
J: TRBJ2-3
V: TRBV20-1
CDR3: CSAILAGVSTDTQYF
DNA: TGCAGTGCCATACTAGCGGGGGTTAGCACAGATACGCAGTATTTT

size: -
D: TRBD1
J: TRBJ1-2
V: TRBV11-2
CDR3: CASSLGPGGDGYTF
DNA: TGTGCCAGCAGCTTAGGACCAGGGGGCGATGGCTACACCTTC

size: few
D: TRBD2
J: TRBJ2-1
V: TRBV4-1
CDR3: CASSQGSAGDEQFF
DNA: TGCGCCAGCAGCCAAGGGTCAGCGGGAGATGAGCAGTTCTTC

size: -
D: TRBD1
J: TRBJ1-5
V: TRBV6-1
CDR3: CASSEGQGLTQPQHF
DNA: TGTGCCAGCAGTGAAGGACAGGGATTAACTCAGCCCCAGCATTTT

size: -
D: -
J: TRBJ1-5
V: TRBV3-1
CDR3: CASCYSGAGVLDQPQHF
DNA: TGTGCCAGCTGTTATTCAGGAGCTGGGGTTCTTGATCAGCCCCAGCATTTT

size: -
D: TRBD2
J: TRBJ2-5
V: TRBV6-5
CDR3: CNSSYVAGGTQETQYF
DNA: TGCAACAGCAGTTACGTAGCGGGGGGCACCCAAGAGACCCAGTACTTC

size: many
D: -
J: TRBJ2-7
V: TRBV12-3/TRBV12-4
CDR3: CASSAGTRGQYF
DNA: TGTGCCAGCAGTGCCGGGACTCGCGGGCAGTACTTC

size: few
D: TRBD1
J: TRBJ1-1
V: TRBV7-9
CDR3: CASSLGQGGMVNTEAFF
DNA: TGTGCCAGCAGCTTAGGACAGGGAGGGATGGTGAACACTGAAGCTTTCTTT

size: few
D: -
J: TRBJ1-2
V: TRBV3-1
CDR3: CASTADELGYTF
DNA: TGTGCCAGCACGGCGGACGAATTAGGCTACACCTTC

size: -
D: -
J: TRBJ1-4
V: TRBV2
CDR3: CASSEGSVANEKLFF
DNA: TGTGCCAGCAGTGAAGGTTCGGTGGCTAATGAAAAACTGTTTTTT

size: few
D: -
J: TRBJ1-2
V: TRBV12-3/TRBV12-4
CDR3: CARWVGPPPYYGYTF
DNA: TGTGCCAGATGGGTTGGCCCGCCGCCGTACTATGGCTACACCTTC

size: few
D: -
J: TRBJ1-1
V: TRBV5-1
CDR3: CASSFGGRNPSGTEAFF
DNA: TGCGCCAGCAGCTTCGGAGGACGTAACCCGTCGGGCACTGAAGCTTTCTTT

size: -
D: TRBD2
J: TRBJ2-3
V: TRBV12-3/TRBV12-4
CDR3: CASSFGTSGGPSTDTQYF
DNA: TGTGCCAGCAGTTTCGGGACTAGCGGGGGGCCTAGCACAGATACGCAGTATTTT

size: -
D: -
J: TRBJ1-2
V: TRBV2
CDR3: CASSDFQPPYGYTF
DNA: TGTGCCAGCAGTGATTTTCAGCCTCCGTATGGCTACACCTTC

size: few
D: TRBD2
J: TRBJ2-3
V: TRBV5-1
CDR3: CASSSGLAGDTDTQYF
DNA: TGCGCCAGCAGCTCGGGACTAGCGGGGGACACAGATACGCAGTATTTT

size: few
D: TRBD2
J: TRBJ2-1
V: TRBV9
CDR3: CASSVSLLAGANEQFF
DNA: TGTGCCAGCAGCGTTTCCTTACTAGCGGGAGCCAATGAGCAGTTCTTC

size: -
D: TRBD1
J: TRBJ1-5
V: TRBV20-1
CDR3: CSARGQVSNQPQHF
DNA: TGCAGTGCTAGGGGACAGGTTAGCAATCAGCCCCAGCATTTT

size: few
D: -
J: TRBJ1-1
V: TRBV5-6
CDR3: CASSLDPGLEAFF
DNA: TGTGCCAGCAGCTTGGACCCGGGACTTGAAGCTTTCTTT

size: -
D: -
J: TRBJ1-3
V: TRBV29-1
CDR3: CSVESGASGEAGNTIYF
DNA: TGCAGCGTTGAATCGGGGGCTTCGGGAGAGGCTGGAAACACCATATATTTT

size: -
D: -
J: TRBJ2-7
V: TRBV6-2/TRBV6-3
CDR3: CASSYNTGTTYEQYF
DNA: TGTGCCAGCAGTTACAATACCGGGACAACCTACGAGCAGTACTTC

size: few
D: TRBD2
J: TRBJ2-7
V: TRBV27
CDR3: CASSKTSGSFSSYEQYF
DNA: TGTGCCAGCAGTAAGACTAGCGGGTCCTTCTCTTCATACGAGCAGTACTTC

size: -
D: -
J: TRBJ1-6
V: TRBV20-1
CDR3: CSAGTQRDSSPLHF
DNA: TGCAGTGCGGGGACACAGCGTGACTCTTCACCCCTCCACTTT

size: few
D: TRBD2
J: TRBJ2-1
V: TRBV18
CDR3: CASSPRTSGSGSEQFF
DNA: TGTGCCAGCTCACCCCGGACTAGCGGGAGTGGTAGTGAGCAGTTCTTC

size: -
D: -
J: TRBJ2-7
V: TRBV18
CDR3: CASSPPRTLYEQYF
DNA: TGTGCCAGCTCACCACCACGGACACTCTACGAGCAGTACTTC

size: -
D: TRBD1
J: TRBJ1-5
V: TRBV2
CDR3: CASSERGGRGNQPQHF
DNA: TGTGCCAGCAGCGAACGTGGGGGCAGGGGGAATCAGCCCCAGCATTTT

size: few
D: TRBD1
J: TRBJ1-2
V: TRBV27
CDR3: CASSPLDRGYGYTF
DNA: TGTGCCAGCAGTCCCTTGGACAGGGGCTATGGCTACACCTTC

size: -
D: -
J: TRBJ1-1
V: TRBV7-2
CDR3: CASSLGVRAFF
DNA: TGTGCCAGCAGCTTAGGGGTTAGGGCTTTCTTT

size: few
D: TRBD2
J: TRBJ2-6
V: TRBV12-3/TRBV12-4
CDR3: CASSPFLGLAGPSGANVLTF
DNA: TGTGCCAGCAGTCCTTTCCTTGGACTAGCGGGACCCTCTGGGGCCAACGTCCTGACTTTC

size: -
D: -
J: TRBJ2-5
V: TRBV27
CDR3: CASSLSSRGETQYF
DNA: TGTGCCAGCAGTTTATCGTCCCGGGGGGAGACCCAGTACTTC